This paragraph covers one T cell receptor (beta chain) sequence. Antigen: not known. The CDR3 is 16 amino acids. Germline V gives CDR1 SGHNT, CDR2 YYREEE (reference sequence). V lost 4 bases and J lost 0; bases outside the gene matches: 7. This entry belongs to a study of cytomegalovirus exposure and HLA in healthy donors. Using immunoSEQ multiplex PCR, the repertoire was profiled, and TCRdb retains in-frame clones only, with some absent. The sample yields roughly 270,000 clones, roughly 90% seen once. Study-wide results and limits: Many donors carried some public TCRs, although rarity characterized most TCR sequences.

The study drew the donors from its 120-subject validation cohort, separate from the approximately 700-subject first cohort. This sequence joins TRBV5-4 and TRBJ2-1; 7 bases are shared with TRBD1. This TCR was sampled from a woman in her late teens or twenties in good health and CMV-seronegative. The sequenced sample was PBMCs. CDR3 sequence reads: CASSRSGQSSYNEQFF. DNA for the CDR3: TGTGCCAGCAGCCGTTCGGGACAGAGCTCCTACAATGAGCAGTTCTTC.